The 7 T cell receptor beta chains below all came from one sample that was sequenced in a study of T cell responses to AZD1222 COVID-19 vaccine (dated by TCRdb to about 2021). What the time point label conveys for this sample: baseline before first vaccination. The library relied on the immunoSEQ multiplex PCR assay. TCRdb stores this immuneACCESS table with in-frame sequences only. Part of the clones is absent; in the studies checked, under half of the shortfall reflects unresolved V genes, and no reason is known for the rest. This sample has around 140,000 clones in its table, and about 94% of those were observed once. 4.5% to 6% of the sample rests with the top ten. The sample in question was peripheral blood, obtained on day 0 of AZD1222 vaccination. Receptors originate from an adult in good health.

J is TRBJ1-2 and V is TRBV19; a possible D gene is TRBD1 (6 bases). The CDR3 sequence is 12 residues long. Germline CDR1 and CDR2: LNHDA and SQIVND (reference sequence). Trimming pared 7 bases from V and 7 bases from J, leaving 13 bases between. This chain's CDR3 is CASTDRTVGYTF. The CDR3 DNA sequence: TGTGCCAGTACGGACAGAACTGTTGGCTACACCTTC.

The CDR3 region has the DNA TGTGCCAGCAGCTTATTGACCGGGGAGCTGTTTTTT. As protein: CASSLLTGELFF. The rearrangement links TRBV7-8 to TRBJ2-2; D not resolved. Trimming removed 2 bases from V and 5 bases from J, with 3 bases in between. The CDR3 consists of 12 residues. CDR1 is SGHVS and CDR2 is FQNEAQ in the germline V gene.

This sequence joins TRBV20-1 and TRBJ2-1; 7 positions agree with TRBD1. CDR3 length: 11 residues. Trimming removed 5 bases from V and 8 bases from J; junction bases left unmatched: 3. The germline gives CDR1 DFQATT, CDR2 SNEGSKA (reference sequence). This CDR3 reads CSAGDSDEQFF. In nucleotides, the CDR3 is TGCAGTGCTGGGGACAGTGATGAGCAGTTCTTC.

This chain connects TRBV7-2 to TRBJ2-7; D not resolved. This CDR3 is built from 13 residues. Trimming shortened V by 5 bases and J by 2 bases, and 10 bases separated the two germline ends. The germline CDR1 and CDR2 sequences are SGHTA and FQGNSA. The CDR3 loop is CASSLPAAYEQYF. In DNA, the CDR3 is TGTGCCAGCAGCCTTCCAGCCGCCTACGAGCAGTACTTC. Variable domain in full (rest from reference TRBV7-2 and TRBJ2-7): GAGVSQSPSNKVTEKGKDVELRCDPISGHTALYWYRQSLGQGLEFLIYFQGNSAPDKSGLPSDRFSAERTGGSVSTLTIQRTQQEDSAVYLCASSLPAAYEQYFGPGTRLTVT.

This chain joins TRBV2 and TRBJ1-5, with D possibly matching TRBD1 (5 bases). This CDR3 is built from 16 residues. Germline V gene data show CDR1 as SNHLY and CDR2 as FYNNEI. V lost 6 bases to trimming and J lost 5 bases, with 20 bases between them. CDR3 sequence: CASSSRIGTVDQPQHF. The CDR3 bases are TGTGCCAGCAGCAGTCGTATTGGGACGGTCGATCAGCCCCAGCATTTT.

The chain combines TRBV18 with TRBJ1-1, with a weak D call TRBD1 (6 bases). V was shortened by 3 bases and J by 7 bases, with 12 bases between the two germline ends. The CDR3 is 13 amino acids. From germline, CDR1 is KGHSH and CDR2 LQKENI. CDR3 nucleotides: TGTGCCAGCTCACCTGACTTGACAGGTGAAGCTTTCTTT. Encoded protein: CASSPDLTGEAFF.

This rearrangement joins TRBV9 to TRBJ1-1; tentatively, D is TRBD1 (5 bases). V was shortened by 0 bases and J by 0 bases, with 12 bases between the two germline ends. CDR1 is SGDLS, CDR2 YYNGEE, per germline. The CDR3 is 16 amino acids. The CDR3 is CASSVGGERMNTEAFF. DNA for the CDR3: TGTGCCAGCAGCGTAGGGGGGGAGCGTATGAACACTGAAGCTTTCTTT.